The clone carrying this T cell receptor (beta chain) was recorded only once. This specimen belongs to a study of blood T cell repertoires in COVID-19. The germline V gene has CDR1 MNHEY and CDR2 SVGAGI. V was pared by 0 bases and J by 2 bases, with 3 bases of the junction left unmatched. The CDR3 is 16 amino acids. TCRdb's table, derived via immunoSEQ multiplex PCR, lists solely in-frame clones and lacks some. The repertoire holds tens of thousands of clones, with 60% to 85% as singletons. V gene TRBV6-5 combines with J gene TRBJ2-1; 8 positions match TRBD2. The sequenced material came from peripheral blood. This TCR derives from a man in his 70s with acute or convalescent COVID-19. The chain's CDR3 is CASSYSNGRAYNEQFF. The CDR3 bases are TGTGCCAGCAGTTACTCGAACGGGAGGGCCTACAATGAGCAGTTCTTC.